This T cell receptor (beta chain) was found in a study of CXCR3-negative and CXCR3-positive naive CD8 T cells. Broader study findings: Naive CXCR3-negative and CXCR3-positive cells had similar TRBV-TRBJ usage; memory differed.

Concerning this clonotype itself: What it binds is not known.

UMI-labeled 5' RACE TRB cDNA libraries were prepared from the cells. TCRdb reprocessed the 5' RACE reads and reports one entry per CDR3 protein, with no DNA. The sample data list roughly 90,000 distinct CDR3 sequences. The sequenced sample was naive CXCR3- CD8+ T cells from blood. As for subset: CD45RO-CCR7+CD27+CD95- naive CD8+ T cells lacking CXCR3 (TNR3-). The sequence derives from a human donor in good health. Some clones in this sample may be carry-over from other donors' samples.

The CDR3 is CASSPQTGIYEQYF. The chain couples TRBV13 to TRBJ2-7; TCRdb gives TRBD1 as the D gene, but with no DNA this cannot be confirmed. This CDR3 has 14 amino acids. Germline assignment: CDR1 PRHDT and CDR2 FYEKMQ (reference sequence).